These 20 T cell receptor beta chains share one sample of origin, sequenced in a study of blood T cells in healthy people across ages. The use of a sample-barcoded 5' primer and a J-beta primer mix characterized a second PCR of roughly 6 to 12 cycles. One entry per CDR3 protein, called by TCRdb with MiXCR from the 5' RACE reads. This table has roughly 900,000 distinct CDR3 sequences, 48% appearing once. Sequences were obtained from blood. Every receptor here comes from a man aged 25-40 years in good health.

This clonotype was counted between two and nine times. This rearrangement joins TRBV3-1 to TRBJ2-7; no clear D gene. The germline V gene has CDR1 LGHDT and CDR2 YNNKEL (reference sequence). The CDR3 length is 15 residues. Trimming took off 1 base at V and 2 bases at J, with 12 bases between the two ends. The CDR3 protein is CASSQASWQTYEQYF. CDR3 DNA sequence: TGTGCCAGCAGCCAAGCTAGTTGGCAAACCTACGAGCAGTACTTC.

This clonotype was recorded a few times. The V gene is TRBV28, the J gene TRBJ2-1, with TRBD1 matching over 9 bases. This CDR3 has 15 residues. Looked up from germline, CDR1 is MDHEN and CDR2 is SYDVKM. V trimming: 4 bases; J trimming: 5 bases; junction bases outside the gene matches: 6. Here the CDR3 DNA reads TGTGCCAGCAGTTACGGGACAGGGACCCACAATGAGCAGTTCTTC. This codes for CASSYGTGTHNEQFF.

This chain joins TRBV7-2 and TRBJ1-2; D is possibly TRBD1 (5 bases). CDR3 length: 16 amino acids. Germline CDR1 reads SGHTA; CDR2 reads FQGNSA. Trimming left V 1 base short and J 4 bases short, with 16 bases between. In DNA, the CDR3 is TGTGCCAGCAGCTTAGGCAGGGTCCAGGCGGGCTATGGCTACACCTTC. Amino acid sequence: CASSLGRVQAGYGYTF.

CDR3 sequence: CASSAAALQETQYF. Here the CDR3 DNA reads TGCGCCAGCAGCGCGGCGGCTCTTCAAGAGACCCAGTACTTC. J is TRBJ2-5 and V is TRBV5-1; no clear D. This CDR3 has 14 residues. V was pared by 4 bases and J by 2 bases, with 12 bases between. CDR1 is SGHRS, CDR2 YFSETQ, per germline.

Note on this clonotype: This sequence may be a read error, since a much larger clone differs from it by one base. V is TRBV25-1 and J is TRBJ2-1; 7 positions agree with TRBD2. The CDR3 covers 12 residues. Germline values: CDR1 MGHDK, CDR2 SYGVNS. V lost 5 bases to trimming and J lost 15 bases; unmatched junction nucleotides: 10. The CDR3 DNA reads TGTGCCAGCAGTTTGAGCGGGGTTGGTGTGTTCTTC. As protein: CASSLSGVGVFF.

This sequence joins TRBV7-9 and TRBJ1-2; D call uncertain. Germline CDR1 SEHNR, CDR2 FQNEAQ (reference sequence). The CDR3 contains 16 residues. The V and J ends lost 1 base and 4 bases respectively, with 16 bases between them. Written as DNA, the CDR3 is TGTGCCAGCAGCTTAGATCTTGCCTCCCGCGGCTATGGCTACACCTTC. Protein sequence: CASSLDLASRGYGYTF.

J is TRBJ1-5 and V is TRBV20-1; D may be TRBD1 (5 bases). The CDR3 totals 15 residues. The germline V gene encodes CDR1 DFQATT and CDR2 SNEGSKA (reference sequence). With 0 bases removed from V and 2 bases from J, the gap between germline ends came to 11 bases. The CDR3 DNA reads TGCAGTGCTAGAGATCCAGGACATTGCAATCAGCCCCAGCATTTT. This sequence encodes CSARDPGHCNQPQHF.

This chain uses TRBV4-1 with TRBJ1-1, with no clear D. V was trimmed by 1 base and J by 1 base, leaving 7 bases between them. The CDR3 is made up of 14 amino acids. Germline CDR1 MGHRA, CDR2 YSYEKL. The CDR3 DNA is TGCGCCAGCAGCCAAGGTGACCGGAACACTGAAGCTTTCTTT. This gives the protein CASSQGDRNTEAFF.

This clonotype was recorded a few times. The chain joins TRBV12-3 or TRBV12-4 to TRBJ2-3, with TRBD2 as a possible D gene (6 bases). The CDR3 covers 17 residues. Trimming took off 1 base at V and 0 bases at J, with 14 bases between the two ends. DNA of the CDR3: TGTGCCAGCAGTTTAGTCGCTAGCGCTGCTAGCACAGATACGCAGTATTTT. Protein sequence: CASSLVASAASTDTQYF.

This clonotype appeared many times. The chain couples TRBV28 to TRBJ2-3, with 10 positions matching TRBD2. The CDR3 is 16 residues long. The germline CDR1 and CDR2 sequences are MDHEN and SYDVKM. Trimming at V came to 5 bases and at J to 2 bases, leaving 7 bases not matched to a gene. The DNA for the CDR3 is TGTGCCAGCAGTGCCCCAGCGGGGGGGACCACAGATACGCAGTATTTT. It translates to CASSAPAGGTTDTQYF. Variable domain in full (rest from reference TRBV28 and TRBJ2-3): DVKVTQSSRYLVKRTGEKVFLECVQDMDHENMFWYRQDPGLGLRLIYFSYDVKMKEKGDIPEGYSVSREKKERFSLILESASTNQTSMYLCASSAPAGGTTDTQYFGPGTRLTVL.

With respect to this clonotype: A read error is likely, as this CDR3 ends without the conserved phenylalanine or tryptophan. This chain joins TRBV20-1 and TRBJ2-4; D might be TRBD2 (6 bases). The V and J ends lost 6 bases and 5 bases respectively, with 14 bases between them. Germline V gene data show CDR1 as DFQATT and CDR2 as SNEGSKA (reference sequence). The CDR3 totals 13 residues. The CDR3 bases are TGCAGTGCGAAGTGGGGGGTTGAAAACATTCAGTACGTC. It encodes CSAKWGVENIQYV.

CDR3 coding DNA: TGTGCCAGCAGCTTAGGAGGACAGGGCTTAACTGAAGCTTTCTTT. Its translation: CASSLGGQGLTEAFF. The genes are TRBV7-2 and TRBJ1-1; 8 bases line up with TRBD1. V was clipped by 1 base and J by 5 bases; unmatched bases: 6. The CDR3 consists of 15 residues. The germline gives CDR1 SGHTA, CDR2 FQGNSA. Together with reference TRBV7-2 and TRBJ1-1, the CDR3 gives the full variable domain: GAGVSQSPSNKVTEKGKDVELRCDPISGHTALYWYRQSLGQGLEFLIYFQGNSAPDKSGLPSDRFSAERTGGSVSTLTIQRTQQEDSAVYLCASSLGGQGLTEAFFGQGTRLTVV.

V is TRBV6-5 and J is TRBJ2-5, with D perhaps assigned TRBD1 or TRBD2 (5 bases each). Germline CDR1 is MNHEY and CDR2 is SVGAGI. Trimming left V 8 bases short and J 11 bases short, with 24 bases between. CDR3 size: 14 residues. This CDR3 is CASLKAGRNNEQYF. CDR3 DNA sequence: TGTGCCAGCCTGAAAGCAGGGAGAAACAATGAGCAGTACTTC.

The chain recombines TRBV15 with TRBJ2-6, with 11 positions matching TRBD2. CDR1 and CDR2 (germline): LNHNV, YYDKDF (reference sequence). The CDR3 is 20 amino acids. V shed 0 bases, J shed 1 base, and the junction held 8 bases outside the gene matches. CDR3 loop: CATSRDRTSGGQSGANVLTF. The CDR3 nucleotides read TGTGCCACCAGCAGAGATCGAACTAGCGGGGGACAATCTGGGGCCAACGTCCTGACTTTC.

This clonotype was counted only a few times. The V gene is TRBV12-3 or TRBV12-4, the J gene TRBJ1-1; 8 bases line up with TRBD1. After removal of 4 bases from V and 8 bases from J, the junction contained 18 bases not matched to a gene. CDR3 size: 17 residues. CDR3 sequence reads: CASSSAGWSGQAGEAFF. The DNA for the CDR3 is TGTGCCAGCAGTTCAGCCGGGTGGTCGGGACAGGCGGGGGAAGCTTTCTTT.

The CDR3 loop reads CASSVSIGDRSNEQYF. The CDR3, as DNA: TGTGCCAGCAGCGTATCTATCGGGGACAGGAGCAATGAGCAGTACTTC. This chain uses TRBV9 with TRBJ2-5; 8 bases fit TRBD1. Trimming at V came to 1 base and at J to 11 bases, leaving 16 bases not matched to a gene. Germline lookup yields CDR1 SGDLS and CDR2 YYNGEE. This CDR3 has 16 residues.

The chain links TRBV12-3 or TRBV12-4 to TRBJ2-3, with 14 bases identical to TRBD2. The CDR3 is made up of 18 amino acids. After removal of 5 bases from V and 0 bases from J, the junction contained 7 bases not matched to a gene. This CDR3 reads CASSPGTSGGLSTDTQYF. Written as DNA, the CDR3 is TGTGCCAGCAGTCCCGGGACTAGCGGGGGCTTGAGCACAGATACGCAGTATTTT.

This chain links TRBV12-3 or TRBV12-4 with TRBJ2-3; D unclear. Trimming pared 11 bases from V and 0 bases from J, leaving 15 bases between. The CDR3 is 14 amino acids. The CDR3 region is CAGIQGPSTDTQYF. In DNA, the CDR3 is TGTGCCGGCATCCAAGGACCCAGCACAGATACGCAGTATTTT.

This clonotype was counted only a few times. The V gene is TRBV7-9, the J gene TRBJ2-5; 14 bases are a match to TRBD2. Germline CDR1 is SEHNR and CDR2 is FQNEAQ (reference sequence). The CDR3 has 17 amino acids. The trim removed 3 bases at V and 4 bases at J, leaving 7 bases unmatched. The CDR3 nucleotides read TGTGCCAGCAGCTTCGCCGGGACTAGCGGGGGAGGAGAGACCCAGTACTTC. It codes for CASSFAGTSGGGETQYF. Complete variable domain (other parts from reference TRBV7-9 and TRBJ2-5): DTGVSQNPRHKITKRGQNVTFRCDPISEHNRLYWYRQTLGQGPEFLTYFQNEAQLEKSRLLSDRFSAERPKGSFSTLEIQRTEQGDSAMYLCASSFAGTSGGGETQYFGPGTRLLVL.

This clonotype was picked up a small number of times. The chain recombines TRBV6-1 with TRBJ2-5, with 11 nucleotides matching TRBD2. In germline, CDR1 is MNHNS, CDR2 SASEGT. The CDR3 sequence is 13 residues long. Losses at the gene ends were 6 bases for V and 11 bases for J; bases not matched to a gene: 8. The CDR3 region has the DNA TGTGCCAGCAGGGGGGGACTAGCGGATAGGCAGTACTTC. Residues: CASRGGLADRQYF.